The present entry profiles one T cell receptor (beta chain) with its context. This clone appeared a few times. Its antigen remains undetermined. No base-level quality is on record; no much larger clone is a single base apart. The CDR3 numbers 12 residues from cysteine through phenylalanine. The DNA shown is the 36-base CDR3, in frame from base 1. Based on the germline V gene (reference sequence), the CDR1 and CDR2 sequences are LNHDA and SQIVND. V lost 2 bases and J lost 7 bases; the stretch between them is 8 bases long. The sample comes from a study of blood T cell repertoires in COVID-19 (dated by TCRdb to about 2020). In the study overall: Collaborator samples came from the United States, Italy and Spain and covered acute and convalescent phases of COVID-19. The samples were drawn from two sources: the first 160 participants of the ongoing ImmuneRACE study, and 1,200 or so subjects contributed by 6 global collaborators. The prospective study material was composed of cDNA or gDNA derived from T cells, B-cell-depleted T cells, or PBMCs. Where available, HLA class I and class II types were taken from metadata supplied by the sample provider and were not determined by assay-based typing. The sample metadata nearly always contained a de-identified subject ID, COVID-19 status, age in years and sex. The repertoires were released in a freely available public database intended as a resource for research on the immune response to SARS-CoV-2. Deeply sampled blood TCRbeta repertoires from subjects exposed to, actively infected with, or recovered from COVID-19 were included in the dataset.

In Seattle, one collaborating source enrolled patients while the infection was active and tracked those patients longitudinally over the course of disease. Whole blood was collected in K2EDTA tubes by collaborating institutions according to the institutions' own protocols. Collaborator samples were shipped for TCRbeta analysis as frozen whole blood, isolated PBMCs, or DNA extracted from either sample type. The immunoSEQ Assay, a bias-controlled multiplex PCR, was used to amplify TCRbeta CDR3 regions from genomic DNA. As for how the authors treated the data: Within the assay, amplification of reference gene primers was used to estimate how many nucleated cells each sample contained. Sequence reads were collapsed and filtered to measure the absolute abundance of every unique TCRbeta CDR3 rearrangement. For each sample, productive Simpson clonality was calculated as the square root of Simpson's diversity index across productive rearrangements. TCRdb took over this immuneACCESS table, retaining in-frame rearrangements with V and J assigned. Such tables are incomplete; in checked studies, under half of the missing clones stem from an unresolved V gene, and the remainder is unexplained. For V, J and clone size, that table is used; D and trimming come from the DNA. The sample profile shows about 130,000 clones; 70% to 80% of them were found once. Approximately 5.2% of the sample is in the top ten clones.

Study-wide findings and limitations: The quantity of clinical and demographic metadata differed by source and by participant and was supplied without curation.

The rearranged segments are TRBV19 and TRBJ1-2, with TRBD1 perhaps the D gene, on 5 matching bases. The source material was peripheral blood. The clonotype was recovered from a woman in her 70s with COVID-19, enrolled during active disease. The sequenced DNA is TGTGCCAGTAGTATACAGGGAGGTGGCTACACCTTC. Its protein product is CASSIQGGGYTF.